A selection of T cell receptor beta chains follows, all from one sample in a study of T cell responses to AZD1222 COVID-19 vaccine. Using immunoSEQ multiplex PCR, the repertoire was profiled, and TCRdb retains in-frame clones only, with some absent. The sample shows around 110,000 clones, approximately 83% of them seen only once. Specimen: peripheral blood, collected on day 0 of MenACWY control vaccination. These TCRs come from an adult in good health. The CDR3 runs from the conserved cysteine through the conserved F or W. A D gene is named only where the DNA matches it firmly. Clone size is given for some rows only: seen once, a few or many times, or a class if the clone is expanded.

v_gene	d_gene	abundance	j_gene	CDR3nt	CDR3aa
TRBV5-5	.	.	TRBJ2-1	TGTGCCAGCAGCTTGAGCCTCTACAATGAGCAGTTCTTC	CASSLSLYNEQFF
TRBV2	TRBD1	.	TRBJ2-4	TGTGCCAGCAGCCGCGGACAGGGGGCCGGGAGAGGCAAAAACATTCAGTACTTC	CASSRGQGAGRGKNIQYF
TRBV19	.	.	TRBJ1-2	TGTGCCAGTAGTACGGGAGGCTATGGCTACACCTTC	CASSTGGYGYTF
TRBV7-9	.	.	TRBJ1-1	TGTGCCAGCAGCTCGGACAGCCCCGGCACTGAAGCTTTCTTT	CASSSDSPGTEAFF
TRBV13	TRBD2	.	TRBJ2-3	TGTGCCAGCAGCCCCCGGACTAGCGGCACAGATACGCAGTATTTT	CASSPRTSGTDTQYF
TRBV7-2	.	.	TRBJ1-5	TGTGCCAGCAGCGGACAGACAAACCAGCCCCAGCATTTT	CASSGQTNQPQHF
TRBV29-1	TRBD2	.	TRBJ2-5	TGCAGCGTTGAGACTAGCGGGGGGGAGACCCAGTACTTC	CSVETSGGETQYF
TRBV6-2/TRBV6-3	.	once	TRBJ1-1	TGTGCCAGCAGTTACTCCCTGCGTTGGGGGGACACTGAAGCTTTCTTT	CASSYSLRWGDTEAFF
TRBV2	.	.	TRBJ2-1	TGTGCCAGCAGTCAACAGGGCACCCCGTTCTTC	CASSQQGTPFF
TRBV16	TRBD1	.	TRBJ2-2	TGTGCCAGCAGCCCTGACAGGGGGCACGCCGGGGAGCTGTTTTTT	CASSPDRGHAGELFF
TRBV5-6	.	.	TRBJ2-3	TGTGCCAGCAGCTTGGAATGGCGCCGCACAGATACGCAGTATTTT	CASSLEWRRTDTQYF
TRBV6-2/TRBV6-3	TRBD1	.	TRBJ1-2	TGTGCCAGCAGTTTGCTGTCGACAGGGGATGGCTACACCTTC	CASSLLSTGDGYTF
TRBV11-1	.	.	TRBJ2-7	TGTGCCAGCAGCTTTTTCGGTAACGACGAGCAGTACTTC	CASSFFGNDEQYF
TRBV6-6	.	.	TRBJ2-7	TGTGCCAGCAGTAAGACCGGACAGACCGGGGGGGAGCAGTACTTC	CASSKTGQTGGEQYF